The T cell receptor (beta chain) described here comes from a study of T-cell memory formation after mild COVID-19. Whole-study findings and limits: Mostly located in CM and EM were contracting CD4+ clones, with contracting CD8+ clones located in EMRA.

Note on this clonotype: As yet, its antigen is unknown.

5'RACE primed at constant segments yielded TCR alpha and TCR beta cDNA libraries bearing sample barcodes and UMIs. A single record per CDR3 protein comes from TCRdb applying MiXCR to the 5' RACE reads. The sample lists about 440,000 distinct CDR3 sequences, approximately 20% seen once, with around 8% in the top ten. Trimming took 6 bases from V and 7 from J; bases not matched to a gene: 8. CDR3 length: 14 amino acids. The genes are TRBV12-3 or TRBV12-4 and TRBJ2-1; TRBD2 matches 8 bases. Material for sequencing was PBMCs or a T cell subset sorted from them (not recorded which). This receptor was identified in an adult woman who had mild COVID-19 (a few samples of this study predate the infection). Cell type and time point are not known. The CDR3 coding sequence is TGTGCCAGCAGCCCTAGGTCGGGGGGGAATGAGCAGTTCTTC. As protein: CASSPRSGGNEQFF.